A single sample gave rise to the 2 T cell receptor beta chains below, sequenced in a study of blood T cell repertoires in COVID-19. Sequencing was performed with immunoSEQ multiplex PCR; in TCRdb, only in-frame clones are kept and a portion is missing. Among around 150,000 clones listed, roughly 82% were seen once. The sequenced sample consisted of peripheral blood. The receptors were gathered from an older man with acute or convalescent COVID-19.

The chain uses TRBV27 and TRBJ1-1; no firm D call. CDR1 and CDR2 (germline): MNHEY, SMNVEV (reference sequence). This CDR3 contains 13 residues. V dropped 6 bases and J dropped 4 bases, with 12 bases sitting between them. For the CDR3, the DNA is TGTGCCAGCAGACCTACCCACGGCACTGAAGCTTTCTTT. It yields the protein CASRPTHGTEAFF.

This clone occurred a few times. The chain carries TRBV5-8 and TRBJ1-2, with 9 positions matching TRBD1. CDR3 length equals 15 residues. Trimming at V came to 1 base and at J to 7 bases, leaving 8 bases not matched to a gene. The germline gives CDR1 SGHTS, CDR2 YDEGEE. CDR3 in DNA: TGTGCCAGCAGCTTGCAGGGACAGGGTCTAAGTGGCTACACCTTC. Residues: CASSLQGQGLSGYTF.